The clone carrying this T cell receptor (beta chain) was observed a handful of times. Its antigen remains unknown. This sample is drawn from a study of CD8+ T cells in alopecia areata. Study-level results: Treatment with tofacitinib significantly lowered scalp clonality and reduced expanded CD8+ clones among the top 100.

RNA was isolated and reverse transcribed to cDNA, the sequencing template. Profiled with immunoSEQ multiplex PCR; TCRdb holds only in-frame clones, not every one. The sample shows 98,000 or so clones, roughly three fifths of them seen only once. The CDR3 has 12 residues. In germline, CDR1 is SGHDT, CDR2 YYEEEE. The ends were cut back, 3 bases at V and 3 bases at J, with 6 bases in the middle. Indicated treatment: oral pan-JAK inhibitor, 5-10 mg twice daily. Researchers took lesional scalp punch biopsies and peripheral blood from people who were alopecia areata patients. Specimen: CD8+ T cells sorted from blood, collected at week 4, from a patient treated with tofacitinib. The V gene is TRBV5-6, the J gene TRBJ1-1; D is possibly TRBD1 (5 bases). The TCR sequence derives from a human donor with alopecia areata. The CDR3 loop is CASSWGDTEAFF. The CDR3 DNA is TGTGCCAGCAGCTGGGGGGACACTGAAGCTTTCTTT.